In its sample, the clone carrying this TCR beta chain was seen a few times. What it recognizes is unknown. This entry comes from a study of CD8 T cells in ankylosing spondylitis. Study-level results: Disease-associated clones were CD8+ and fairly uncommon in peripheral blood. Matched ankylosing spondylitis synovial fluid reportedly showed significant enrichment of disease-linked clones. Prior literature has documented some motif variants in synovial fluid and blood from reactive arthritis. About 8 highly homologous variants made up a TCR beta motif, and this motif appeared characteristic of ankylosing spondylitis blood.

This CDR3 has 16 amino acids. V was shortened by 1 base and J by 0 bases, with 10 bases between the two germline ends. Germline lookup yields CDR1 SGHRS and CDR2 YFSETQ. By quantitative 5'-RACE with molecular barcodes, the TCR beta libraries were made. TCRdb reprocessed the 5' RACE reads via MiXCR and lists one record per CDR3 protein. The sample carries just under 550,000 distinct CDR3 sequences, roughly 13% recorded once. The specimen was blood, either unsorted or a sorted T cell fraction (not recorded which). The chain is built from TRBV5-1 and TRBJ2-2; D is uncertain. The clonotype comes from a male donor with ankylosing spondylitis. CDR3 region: CASSLSVLANTGELFF. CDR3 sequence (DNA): TGCGCCAGCAGCTTGTCAGTCCTAGCGAACACCGGGGAGCTGTTTTTT.